The 2 T cell receptor beta chains below were found in one sample sequenced in a study of CD8+ T cells in alopecia areata. RNA, once extracted, was reverse transcribed into cDNA for use as the sequencing template. Repertoires were generated with immunoSEQ multiplex PCR, while TCRdb's copy carries only in-frame clones and drops some. The sample contains 100,000 to 120,000 clones, approximately 59% of which appear only once. Specimen: CD8+ T cells sorted from blood. The receptors were sampled from a human donor in good health.

The V gene is TRBV6-1, the J gene TRBJ2-7; D is unclear. The CDR3 is 15 residues long. The germline V gene encodes CDR1 MNHNS and CDR2 SASEGT. V shed 3 bases and J shed 3 bases, with 15 bases lying between them. DNA of the CDR3: TGTGCCAGCAGTGACCGGTTCGACCTAGGCTACGAGCAGTACTTC. It encodes CASSDRFDLGYEQYF.

This clone has only a few counts. The genes are TRBV7-9 and TRBJ2-3; unclear D gene. V gave up 2 bases and J gave up 3 bases, with 3 bases separating them. This CDR3 has 12 residues. Germline assignment: CDR1 SEHNR and CDR2 FQNEAQ (reference sequence). CDR3 region: CASSLKTDTQYF. The CDR3 DNA reads as TGTGCCAGCAGCTTAAAAACAGATACGCAGTATTTT.